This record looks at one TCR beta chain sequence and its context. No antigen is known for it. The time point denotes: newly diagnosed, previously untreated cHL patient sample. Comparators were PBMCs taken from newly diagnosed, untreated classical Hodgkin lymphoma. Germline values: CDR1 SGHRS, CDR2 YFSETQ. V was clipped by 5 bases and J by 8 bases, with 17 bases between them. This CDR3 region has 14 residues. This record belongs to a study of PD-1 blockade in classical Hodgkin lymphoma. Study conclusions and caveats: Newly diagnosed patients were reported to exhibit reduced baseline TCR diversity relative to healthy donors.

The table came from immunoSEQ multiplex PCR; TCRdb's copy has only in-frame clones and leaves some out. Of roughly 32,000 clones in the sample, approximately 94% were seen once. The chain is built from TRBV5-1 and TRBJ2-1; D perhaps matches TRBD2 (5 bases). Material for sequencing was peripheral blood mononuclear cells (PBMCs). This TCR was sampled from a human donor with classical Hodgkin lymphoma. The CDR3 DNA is TGCGCCAGCAGTAGAGAGGGCCGGGGAGATGAGCAGTTCTTC. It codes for CASSREGRGDEQFF.